These T cell receptor beta chains were read from a single sample in a study of TIL therapy for anti-PD-1-resistant metastatic lung cancer. TCRdb's table, derived via immunoSEQ multiplex PCR, lists solely in-frame clones and lacks some. In the table there are about 59,000 clones, more than 60% of which are singletons. Specimen: blood, collected at baseline. The receptors here all came from a person between 25 and 80 years old with non-small cell lung cancer. Each CDR3 is given with its conserved first and last residue. A D gene is named only where the DNA matches it firmly. The size entry is marked missing in some rows and otherwise reads once, few, many or a size class.

clone_size,j_call,v_call,d_call,cdr3_aa,cdr3_nt
-,TRBJ2-5,TRBV2,TRBD2,CASLVAGGQETQYF,TGTGCCAGCCTAGTAGCGGGGGGCCAAGAGACCCAGTACTTC
-,TRBJ2-5,TRBV4-3,-,CASSQEVGGYQETQYF,TGCGCCAGCAGCCAAGAAGTCGGGGGATACCAAGAGACCCAGTACTTC
-,TRBJ1-4,TRBV7-2,TRBD1,CASSQDREGEKLFF,TGTGCCAGCAGCCAAGACAGGGAGGGTGAAAAACTGTTTTTT
-,TRBJ1-5,TRBV9,-,CASSTLSNQPQHF,TGTGCCAGCAGTACCTTGAGCAATCAGCCCCAGCATTTT
-,TRBJ2-7,TRBV19,TRBD1,CASSSPRDRGSYEQYF,TGTGCCAGTAGCTCCCCCAGGGACAGGGGCTCCTACGAGCAGTACTTC
-,TRBJ2-7,TRBV18,TRBD1,CASSPDRGRFEQYF,TGTGCCAGCTCACCGGACAGGGGGCGGTTCGAGCAGTACTTC
few,TRBJ2-7,TRBV20-1,TRBD1,CSAQGAYEQYF,TGCAGTGCCCAGGGGGCTTACGAGCAGTACTTC
-,TRBJ2-7,TRBV28,-,CASSYRTLGEQYF,TGTGCCAGCAGTTACCGGACTTTAGGGGAGCAGTACTTC
few,TRBJ1-2,TRBV5-1,TRBD1,CASSSGQEVNGYTF,TGCGCCAGCAGCTCTGGACAGGAGGTTAATGGCTACACCTTC
-,TRBJ2-7,TRBV5-1,-,CASSLVQGEQYF,TGCGCCAGCAGCTTGGTTCAGGGCGAGCAGTACTTC
-,TRBJ1-1,TRBV6-6,-,CASSYWGAQRVTEAFF,TGTGCCAGCAGTTACTGGGGGGCGCAGAGGGTCACTGAAGCTTTCTTT
-,TRBJ2-5,TRBV30,TRBD2,CAWSRMVAGGPWETQYF,TGTGCCTGGAGTCGTATGGTAGCGGGAGGGCCGTGGGAGACCCAGTACTTC
-,TRBJ1-2,TRBV9,-,CASSPGPQVNYGYTF,TGTGCCAGCAGCCCCGGCCCTCAGGTTAACTATGGCTACACCTTC
-,TRBJ2-1,TRBV6-5,-,CARFPSSYNEQFF,TGTGCCAGGTTCCCGAGCTCCTACAATGAGCAGTTCTTC
-,TRBJ1-1,TRBV5-1,-,CASSIDASSAFF,TGCGCCAGCAGCATCGACGCGAGCTCAGCTTTCTTT
few,TRBJ1-4,TRBV4-2,TRBD1,CASSQVGTGELFF,TGTGCCAGCAGCCAAGTGGGAACAGGGGAACTGTTTTTT
once,TRBJ1-5,TRBV27,-,CASSWSPQSPQHF,TGTGCCAGCAGTTGGTCCCCGCAGTCGCCCCAGCATTTT
once,TRBJ1-4,TRBV7-2,-,CASSRRPNEKLFF,TGTGCCAGCAGTCGTCGCCCCAATGAAAAACTGTTTTTT